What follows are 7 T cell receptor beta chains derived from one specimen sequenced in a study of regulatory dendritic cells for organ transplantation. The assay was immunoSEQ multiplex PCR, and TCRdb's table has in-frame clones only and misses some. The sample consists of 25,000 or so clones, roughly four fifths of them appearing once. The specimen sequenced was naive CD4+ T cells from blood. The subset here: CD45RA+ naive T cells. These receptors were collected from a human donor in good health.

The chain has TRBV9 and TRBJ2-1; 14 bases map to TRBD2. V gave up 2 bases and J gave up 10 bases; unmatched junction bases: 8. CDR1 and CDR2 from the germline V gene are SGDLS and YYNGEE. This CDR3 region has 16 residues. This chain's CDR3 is CASSVMTSGGAGEQFF. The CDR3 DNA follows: TGTGCCAGCAGCGTGATGACTAGCGGGGGGGCAGGGGAGCAGTTCTTC. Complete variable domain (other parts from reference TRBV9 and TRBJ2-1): DSGVTQTPKHLITATGQRVTLRCSPRSGDLSVYWYQQSLDQGLQFLIQYYNGEERAKGNILERFSAQQFPDLHSELNLSSLELGDSALYFCASSVMTSGGAGEQFFGPGTRLTVL.

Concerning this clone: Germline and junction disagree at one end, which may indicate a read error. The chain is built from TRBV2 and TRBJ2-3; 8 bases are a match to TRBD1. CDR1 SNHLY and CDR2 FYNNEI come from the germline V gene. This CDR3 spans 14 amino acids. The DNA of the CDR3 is TGTGCCAGCGGTGACCGGACAGGGTCAGATACGCAGTATTTT. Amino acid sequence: CASGDRTGSDTQYF.

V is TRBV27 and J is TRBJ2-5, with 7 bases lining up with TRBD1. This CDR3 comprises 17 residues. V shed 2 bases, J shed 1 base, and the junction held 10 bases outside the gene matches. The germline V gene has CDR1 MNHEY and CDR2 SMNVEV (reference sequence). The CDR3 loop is CASSLGDAPGGQETQYF. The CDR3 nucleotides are TGTGCCAGCAGTTTAGGCGATGCGCCAGGGGGCCAAGAGACCCAGTACTTC.

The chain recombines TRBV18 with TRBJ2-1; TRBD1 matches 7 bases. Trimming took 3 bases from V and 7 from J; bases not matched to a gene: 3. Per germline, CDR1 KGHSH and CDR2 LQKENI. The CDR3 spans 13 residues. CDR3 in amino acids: CASSPDRHNEQFF. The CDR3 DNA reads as TGTGCCAGCTCACCGGACAGGCATAATGAGCAGTTCTTC.

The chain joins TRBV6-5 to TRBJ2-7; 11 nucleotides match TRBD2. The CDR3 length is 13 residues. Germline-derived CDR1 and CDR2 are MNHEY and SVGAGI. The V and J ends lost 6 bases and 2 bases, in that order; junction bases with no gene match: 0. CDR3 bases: TGTGCCAGCAGGACTAGCGGGGCCTACGAGCAGTACTTC. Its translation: CASRTSGAYEQYF.

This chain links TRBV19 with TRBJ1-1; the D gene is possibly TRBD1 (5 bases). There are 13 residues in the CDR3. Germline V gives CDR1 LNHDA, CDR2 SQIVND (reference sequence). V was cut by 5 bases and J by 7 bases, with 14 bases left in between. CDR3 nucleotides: TGTGCCAGTAGTCTCTCGGGGCGGGGTGAAGCTTTCTTT. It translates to CASSLSGRGEAFF.

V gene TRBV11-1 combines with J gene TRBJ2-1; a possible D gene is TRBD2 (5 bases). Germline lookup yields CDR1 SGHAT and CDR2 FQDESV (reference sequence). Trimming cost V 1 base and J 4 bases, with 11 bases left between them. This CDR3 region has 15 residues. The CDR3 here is CASSLEVGRYNEQFF. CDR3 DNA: TGTGCCAGCAGCTTAGAGGTGGGGAGATACAATGAGCAGTTCTTC.